Listed below are T cell receptor beta chains from one sample, sequenced in a study of vaccination effects on CD4 cells after COVID-19. Which antigens these TCRs recognize remains unknown. TCRdb's copy holds only in-frame clones and misses some; the assay was immunoSEQ multiplex PCR. The sample lists about 33,000 clones, around 70% occurring once. Material: CD4+ T cells from PBMCs cultured with HCoV-229E spike peptides, obtained after COVID-19 vaccination. The receptor set was obtained from a human donor who received a COVID-19 vaccine. Both conserved end residues are part of each CDR3. The D gene is left open where the match is weak. Some rows have no size entry. The others give once, few or many, or a class for an expanded clone.

>TRBV19|11|.|.|TRBJ1-1
CASSMVGEAFF
TGTGCCAGTAGTATGGTCGGAGAAGCTTTCTTT
>TRBV19|14|.|.|TRBJ1-3
CASSYGSFENTIYF
TGTGCCAGTAGTTACGGGTCATTCGAAAACACCATATATTTT
>TRBV5-1|13|.|.|TRBJ1-1
CASWGGKNTEAFF
TGCGCCAGCTGGGGCGGAAAGAACACTGAAGCTTTCTTT
>TRBV19|16|.|TRBD2|TRBJ2-7
CASSKSVGGRAYEQYF
TGTGCCAGTAGTAAATCGGTTGGGGGGAGGGCGTACGAGCAGTACTTC
>TRBV7-9|13|once|.|TRBJ2-7
CASSLGVGSEQYF
TGTGCCAGCAGCTTAGGAGTGGGGAGCGAGCAGTACTTC
>TRBV19|16|.|.|TRBJ1-2
CASSKNSRAGNYGYTF
TGTGCCAGTAGTAAGAACAGTAGGGCAGGGAACTATGGCTACACCTTC
>TRBV7-2|16|.|TRBD1|TRBJ1-2
CASSLEAGQGRYGYTF
TGTGCCAGCAGCTTAGAGGCGGGACAGGGGAGATATGGCTACACCTTC
>TRBV3-1/TRBV3-2|13|.|.|TRBJ2-7
CASSLIPTYEQYF
TGTGCCAGCAGCCTTATCCCCACCTACGAGCAGTACTTC
>TRBV6-1|19|.|TRBD2|TRBJ2-3
CASSVGLAGGAIEQDTQYF
TGTGCCAGCAGTGTCGGACTAGCGGGGGGAGCCATAGAACAAGATACGCAGTATTTT
>TRBV27|17|.|.|TRBJ2-3
CASSGPWLLRQTDTQYF
TGTGCCAGCAGTGGTCCCTGGTTGCTACGACAGACAGATACGCAGTATTTT
>TRBV6-5|14|.|.|TRBJ2-5
CASSEMWGAETQYF
TGTGCCAGCAGCGAGATGTGGGGGGCAGAGACCCAGTACTTC
>TRBV19|15|.|.|TRBJ2-7
CASRDGGDPSYEQYF
TGTGCCAGTAGGGACGGAGGGGACCCTTCCTACGAGCAGTACTTC
>TRBV5-1|18|.|TRBD2|TRBJ2-3
CASSHRLAGGPGRDTQYF
TGCGCCAGCAGCCATCGACTAGCGGGAGGGCCGGGGAGGGATACGCAGTATTTT
>TRBV4-1|14|.|.|TRBJ1-1
CASSQDVSTTEAFF
TGCGCCAGCAGCCAAGATGTATCAACCACTGAAGCTTTCTTT
>TRBV6-5|13|once|TRBD1|TRBJ2-3
CASSYTRQGTQYF
TGTGCCAGCAGTTACACCCGACAGGGTACGCAGTATTTT
>TRBV27|15|.|TRBD2|TRBJ2-3
CASKRLAESTDTQYF
TGTGCCAGCAAGAGGCTAGCGGAGAGCACAGATACGCAGTATTTT
>TRBV5-6|14|.|.|TRBJ2-1
CASSGGGSYNEQFF
TGTGCCAGCAGCGGGGGTGGGTCCTACAATGAGCAGTTCTTC
>TRBV5-1|13|.|.|TRBJ1-1
CASSRVMNTEAFF
TGCGCCAGCAGCCGGGTAATGAACACTGAAGCTTTCTTT
>TRBV5-4|16|few|TRBD1|TRBJ1-2
CASSLYGTGGGYGYTF
TGTGCCAGCAGCTTGTACGGGACAGGGGGCGGGTATGGCTACACCTTC
>TRBV6-2/TRBV6-3|14|.|.|TRBJ2-7
CASSYRRTDYEQYF
TGTGCCAGCAGTTACCGAAGGACTGACTACGAGCAGTACTTC
>TRBV25-1|14|.|.|TRBJ2-2
CASTAERFAGELFF
TGTGCCAGCACGGCGGAGAGGTTCGCCGGGGAGCTGTTTTTT
>TRBV20-1|14|.|TRBD2|TRBJ2-7
CSASRGRPSYEQYF
TGCAGTGCTAGTCGCGGGAGGCCCTCCTACGAGCAGTACTTC
>TRBV3-1/TRBV3-2|13|few|.|TRBJ1-5
CASSQDLSQPQHF
TGTGCCAGCAGCCAAGATCTCAGTCAGCCCCAGCATTTT
>TRBV24-1|14|.|.|TRBJ2-7
CATSDSRQNYEQYF
TGTGCCACCAGTGATTCTAGACAGAACTACGAGCAGTACTTC
>TRBV30|15|few|TRBD1|TRBJ1-1
CAWTKKGQGNTEAFF
TGTGCCTGGACCAAAAAAGGACAGGGGAACACTGAAGCTTTCTTT
>TRBV5-1|16|.|.|TRBJ2-1
CASSLAGQLSYNEQFF
TGCGCCAGCAGCTTGGCCGGACAGCTCTCCTACAATGAGCAGTTCTTC
>TRBV3-1/TRBV3-2|14|.|.|TRBJ1-1
CASSQTGQNTEAFF
TGTGCCAGCAGCCAAACAGGTCAGAACACTGAAGCTTTCTTT
>TRBV2|15|once|TRBD2|TRBJ2-7
CASSALSGRAGEQYF
TGTGCCAGCAGTGCTTTGAGCGGGAGGGCCGGCGAGCAGTACTTC
>TRBV5-8|15|.|.|TRBJ1-1
CASSLGQLMNTEAFF
TGTGCCAGCAGCTTGGGACAGCTGATGAACACTGAAGCTTTCTTT
>TRBV29-1|12|.|.|TRBJ2-7
CSVQDSSYEQYF
TGCAGCGTTCAGGACAGCTCCTACGAGCAGTACTTC
>TRBV7-2|14|.|TRBD1|TRBJ2-4
CASSTGTDGNIQYF
TGTGCCAGCAGCACCGGGACAGATGGGAACATTCAGTACTTC
>TRBV28|14|.|.|TRBJ1-2
CASSSGVSNYGYTF
TGTGCCAGCAGTTCGGGGGTCTCCAACTATGGCTACACCTTC
>TRBV2|14|once|TRBD1|TRBJ1-2
CASSERDRGDGYTF
TGTGCCAGCAGTGAACGGGACAGGGGGGATGGCTACACCTTC
>TRBV5-1|14|.|.|TRBJ1-4
CASSPTSGNEKLFF
TGCGCCAGCAGCCCCACTAGCGGAAATGAAAAACTGTTTTTT
>TRBV3-1/TRBV3-2|14|.|TRBD1|TRBJ1-1
CASLGWDRETEAFF
TGTGCCAGCCTCGGCTGGGACAGAGAGACTGAAGCTTTCTTT
>TRBV10-3|16|.|.|TRBJ1-3
CAISESTGSVGNTIYF
TGTGCCATCAGTGAGTCCACGGGGTCAGTTGGAAACACCATATATTTT
>TRBV4-1|14|.|.|TRBJ1-2
CASSVVGVGYGYTF
TGCGCCAGCAGTGTCGTTGGGGTTGGCTATGGCTACACCTTC
>TRBV5-4|16|.|TRBD1|TRBJ2-3
CASSSTGTDITDTQYF
TGTGCCAGCAGCTCAACCGGGACAGACATCACAGATACGCAGTATTTT
>TRBV6-5|13|.|.|TRBJ2-7
CACSGVSSYEQYF
TGTGCCTGCTCGGGGGTAAGCTCCTACGAGCAGTACTTC
>TRBV19|13|.|.|TRBJ1-2
CASAGTPIYGYTF
TGTGCCAGCGCTGGGACCCCCATCTATGGCTACACCTTC
>TRBV6-6|11|.|.|TRBJ2-7
CASSSLDEQYF
TGTGCCAGCAGTTCCCTTGACGAGCAGTACTTC
>TRBV5-6|15|.|.|TRBJ2-3
CASSSLASQPDTQYF
TGTGCCAGCAGCTCCCTAGCGAGTCAGCCAGATACGCAGTATTTT
>TRBV19|15|.|.|TRBJ1-4
CASSIRGSVGEKLFF
TGTGCCAGTAGTATACGAGGTTCCGTGGGGGAAAAACTGTTTTTT
>TRBV24-1|13|.|.|TRBJ2-1
CATSDWYGNEQFF
TGTGCCACCAGTGATTGGTACGGCAATGAGCAGTTCTTC
>TRBV27|14|.|TRBD2|TRBJ2-1
CASSPTGTTGEQFF
TGTGCCAGCAGTCCCACCGGGACTACTGGAGAGCAGTTCTTC
>TRBV19|16|.|TRBD2|TRBJ2-6
CASSIEGRAGANVLTF
TGTGCCAGTAGTATAGAGGGGAGGGCTGGGGCCAACGTCCTGACTTTC
>TRBV28|16|.|.|TRBJ2-7
CASRAFGWTPAYEQYF
TGTGCCAGCAGAGCCTTTGGTTGGACCCCGGCGTACGAGCAGTACTTC
>TRBV5-5|16|few|TRBD2|TRBJ2-1
CASIGTSHSRANEQFF
TGTGCCAGCATCGGGACTAGCCACTCTCGGGCGAATGAGCAGTTCTTC
>TRBV5-3|16|.|.|TRBJ1-1
CARSLPFRPVNTEAFF
TGTGCCAGAAGCCTACCGTTCCGCCCGGTGAACACTGAAGCTTTCTTT
>TRBV11-3|15|.|TRBD2|TRBJ2-1
CASSATTSGRSEQFF
TGTGCCAGCAGCGCTACGACTAGCGGGAGAAGTGAGCAGTTCTTC
>TRBV5-1|15|few|TRBD1|TRBJ1-2
CASSNLGQGARGYTF
TGCGCCAGCAGCAACTTGGGGCAGGGGGCTCGGGGCTACACCTTC
>TRBV5-4|16|once|TRBD2|TRBJ2-2
CASSSGLDGGAGELFF
TGTGCCAGCAGTTCCGGATTGGACGGGGGGGCCGGGGAGCTGTTTTTT